This T cell receptor beta chain was profiled in a study of T cells in Graves' hyperthyroidism and ophthalmopathy (dated by TCRdb to 2018 to 2020). Looking at the study overall: Peripheral blood samples were taken at initial diagnosis, before any treatment was given. To identify distinguishing TCR V-J signatures, a discovery cohort of roughly 100 patients was used, comprising 40 to 45 with Graves' ophthalmopathy and 57 with stable Graves' hyperthyroidism. Prospective prediction of ophthalmopathy was tested in an independent validation cohort of 18 to 20 hyperthyroidism patients and 15 to 17 patients who later progressed to ophthalmopathy. The roughly 91 discovery patients were randomly divided into training and test sets at a 7:3 ratio. In addition, the study compared T-cell repertoires in thyroid tissue and in blood from a handful of Graves' hyperthyroidism patients. After blood sampling, hyperthyroidism patients were treated with methimazole at a starting dose of 30 mg daily, and ophthalmopathy patients were treated with high-dose intravenous methylprednisolone. The paper describes TCR Vbeta CDR3 sequencing of some 130 peripheral blood samples, made up of roughly 40 ophthalmopathy patients, 70 to 75 hyperthyroidism patients and around 17 progressor patients. Points the paper makes about the study in general: A 13 V-J signature model separated ophthalmopathy from stable hyperthyroidism, with about 90% sensitivity and 81.08% specificity in cross-validation and 80%/75% in testing. Most expanded thyroid clonotypes (frequency above 0.001) were also found in blood, which suggests that blood repertoires may mirror thyroid immune responses. In validation, progression to ophthalmopathy was predicted by the model with 70.59% sensitivity and roughly 76% specificity, a median of about 6 months before onset. Sample size was not statistically predetermined, and investigators were not blinded to group allocation.

The junction carries 9 bases between V and J, which are trimmed by 0 bases and 3 bases respectively. From its cysteine to its phenylalanine, the CDR3 spans 14 amino acids. Only the CDR3 DNA is retained, 42 bases long and in frame from the first base. TCR beta CDR3 regions were amplified from RNA transcripts. The first round of RT-PCR for the TCR CDR3 was performed with the HTBI primer set and the Qiagen OneStep RT-PCR kit. Libraries were constructed in a second round of multiplex PCR, after which size selection and purification were performed. Sequencing of the libraries was done on an Illumina HiSeq2000 using paired-end 100 bp reads. The original methods were these. Raw data were processed with SOAPnuke, discarding reads with adapters, uncalled bases, mean Phred below 15, or no exact constant-primer or identifier match. High-quality paired reads were merged using COPE v1.2.5, and each unique nucleotide sequence was defined as a clonotype. Clonotypes were aligned to IMGT TRBV, TRBD and TRBJ reference segments using MiTCR v1.1. The analysis was restricted to V-J combinations with a frequency above 0.0001, which together covered just over 99% of the repertoires. The TCS score was defined as F50 (clonal expansion) divided by E x V (chaos), with BLOSUM62-based TCRdist calculated between CDR3 peptides within each V-J. Welch's t-statistics and random forest reduced around 520 V-J features to under 15, which were used in a naive Bayes classifier (R e1071). Using fastp trimming at Q25 and MiXCR clonotype assembly, TCRdb reanalyzed the public sequencing data and kept in-frame beta chains. Each record represents a unique CDR3 protein, reported with the most common genes and DNA among its rows. None of the V and J calls come from the authors' own analysis; TCRdb made them. This sample has about 290,000 distinct CDR3 sequences in its table, and roughly 13% of those were observed once. Under 8% of the sample goes to the ten largest clones.

The table lists this clonotype with many counts. Its recognized antigen is unknown. The input lacks base qualities; no much larger clone sits a single base away. Stable Graves' hyperthyroidism was defined as no progression to ophthalmopathy during 18 months of follow-up. Hyperthyroidism patients were newly diagnosed, had a disease duration of under 2 months, and were aged 18 to 65 years. Exclusion was applied to patients with uncontrolled infections, other autoimmune diseases, pregnancy or lactation. Diagnoses relied on clinical symptoms, serum thyroxine and TRAb, thyroid ultrasound and orbital computed tomography. PBMCs were separated from over 9 ml of fresh peripheral blood using Ficoll-Paque density gradient centrifugation. Trizol reagent was used to extract total RNA, and RNA quality was then checked on an Agilent 2100 Bioanalyzer.

The rearrangement joined TRBV12-3 or TRBV12-4 to TRBJ2-7; the D gene identity is not certain. This clonotype originated in a woman between 40 and 55 years old with Graves' hyperthyroidism. Sequencing used blood. The nucleotide sequence is given as TGTGCCAGCAGTTTAGCGAGCCAGAACTACGAGCAGTACTTC. Its coded protein is CASSLASQNYEQYF.